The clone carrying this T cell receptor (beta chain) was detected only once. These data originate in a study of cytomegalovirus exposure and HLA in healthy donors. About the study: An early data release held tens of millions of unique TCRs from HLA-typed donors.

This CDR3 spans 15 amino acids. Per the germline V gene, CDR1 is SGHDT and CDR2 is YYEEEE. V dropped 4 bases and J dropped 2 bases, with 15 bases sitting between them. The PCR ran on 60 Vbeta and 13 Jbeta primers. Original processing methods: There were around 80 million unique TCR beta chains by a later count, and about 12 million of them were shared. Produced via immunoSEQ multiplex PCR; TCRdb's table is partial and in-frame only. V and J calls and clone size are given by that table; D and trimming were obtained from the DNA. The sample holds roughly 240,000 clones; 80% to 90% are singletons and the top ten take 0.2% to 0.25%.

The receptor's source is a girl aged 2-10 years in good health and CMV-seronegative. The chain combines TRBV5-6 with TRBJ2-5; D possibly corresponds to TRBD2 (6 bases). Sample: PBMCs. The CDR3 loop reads CASSPQAGTQETQYF. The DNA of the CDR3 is TGTGCCAGCAGCCCACAAGCCGGGACTCAAGAGACCCAGTACTTC.